This TCR beta chain originates from a study of T-cell reconstitution after alpha-beta-depleted transplantation in children (dated by TCRdb to 2016 to 2017). With respect to the entire study: T-cell immune reconstitution after TCRalphabeta/CD19-depleted allogeneic hematopoietic cell transplantation in children was quantitatively tracked in the study by means of TCR repertoire profiling.

The CDR1 and CDR2 encoded by the germline V gene are ENHRY and SYGVKD. From its cysteine to its phenylalanine, the CDR3 spans 14 amino acids. The only DNA kept is the CDR3, 42 bases in frame from the first base. The protocol used for the library was PCR. The data were produced on an Illumina HiSeq 2500. Molecular barcoding was employed in the preparation of TCR libraries, with unique molecular identifiers being used to normalize TCRbeta repertoire quantification. TCRdb trimmed the raw reads at Q25, called clones with MiXCR and kept productive beta chains. Rows matching on CDR3 protein sequence are summarized as one entry with the most common DNA and genes. For this sample the table gives about 230,000 distinct CDR3 sequences, of which approximately 12% were detected only once. 2% to 3% of the sample is taken by the ten largest. Only one count was recorded for this clonotype. This receptor's antigen is unknown. This could be a read error, since a much larger clone is one nucleotide away.

The chain is assembled from TRBV10-3 and TRBJ1-2; possibly the D gene is TRBD1, per 6 matching bases. The sequences come from PBMCs from the stem cell graft donor, collected from the stem cell graft. This clonotype was obtained from a human donor who donated a stem cell graft to a child with acute lymphoblastic leukemia. The nucleotides are TGTGCCATCGGTGAACAGGGCCGCGGGTATGGCTACACCTTC. Translated, this is CAIGEQGRGYGYTF.